This passage covers 16 T cell receptor beta chains from one sample sequenced in a study of cytomegalovirus exposure and HLA in healthy donors. PCR employed 60 Vbeta and 13 Jbeta primers. Measured with immunoSEQ multiplex PCR; TCRdb has only the in-frame clones, and not every one. This repertoire shows around 140,000 clones, 75% to 85% found once; its top ten account for 6.2%. Source material: PBMCs. The receptors derive from a middle-aged woman in good health and CMV-seropositive.

The rearrangement links TRBV28 to TRBJ2-3; D might be TRBD2 (6 bases). Trimming pared 4 bases from V and 4 bases from J, leaving 12 bases between. Germline loops: CDR1 MDHEN, CDR2 SYDVKM. This CDR3 has 14 residues. The CDR3 spells CASSSPGGADTQYF. The DNA for the CDR3 is TGTGCCAGCAGTTCCCCCGGCGGGGCAGATACGCAGTATTTT. Supplemented by reference TRBV28 and TRBJ2-3, the full variable domain reads DVKVTQSSRYLVKRTGEKVFLECVQDMDHENMFWYRQDPGLGLRLIYFSYDVKMKEKGDIPEGYSVSREKKERFSLILESASTNQTSMYLCASSSPGGADTQYFGPGTRLTVL.

Only a few counts were recorded for this clone. The rearrangement links TRBV15 to TRBJ2-4, with a tentative D call TRBD2 (5 bases). Per the germline V gene, CDR1 is LNHNV and CDR2 is YYDKDF (reference sequence). The CDR3 spans 14 residues. Trimming removed 4 bases at V and 4 bases at J, with 11 bases between. Here the CDR3 DNA reads TGTGCCACCAGCACCACCGGACTTAAAAACATTCAGTACTTC. It translates to CATSTTGLKNIQYF.

This chain joins TRBV11-2 and TRBJ2-1, with D possibly being TRBD1 (5 bases). Deletions cut 5 bases from V and 0 bases from J, with 11 bases between. CDR1 SGHAT and CDR2 FQNNGV come from the germline V gene. The CDR3 covers 15 residues. In DNA form, the CDR3 reads TGTGCCAGCAGCACCTACACAGGCTCCTACAATGAGCAGTTCTTC. Translation: CASSTYTGSYNEQFF.

As concerns this clone: One junction end disagrees with the germline gene, perhaps due to a read error. The V gene is TRBV7-9, the J gene TRBJ1-1; D gene unclear. CDR1 SEHNR and CDR2 FQNEAQ come from the germline V gene (reference sequence). The CDR3 spans 11 residues. CDR3 DNA: TGTTCCAGCAGCTTAGGAGGGGAAGCTTTCTTT. Its translation: CSSSLGGEAFF.

The rearrangement uses TRBV11-3 and TRBJ2-5, with 9 positions matching TRBD1. The germline V gene has CDR1 SGHNT and CDR2 YENEEA. Trimming at V came to 6 bases and at J to 3 bases, leaving 2 bases not matched to a gene. CDR3 length: 13 amino acids. This CDR3 is CASRRTGEETQYF. CDR3 bases: TGTGCCAGCAGGCGGACAGGGGAAGAGACCCAGTACTTC.

A note on this clone: The sample carries other DNA sequences with the same CDR3. The rearrangement links TRBV5-1 to TRBJ2-7; 8 bases fit TRBD1. Unmatched junction bases numbered 3, after V lost 0 bases and J lost 4 bases. CDR3 length: 14 amino acids. Germline V gene sequence: CDR1 SGHRS, CDR2 YFSETQ. CDR3 nucleotides: TGCGCCAGCAGCTTGGGGCAGGGGGCTTACGAGCAGTACTTC. It codes for CASSLGQGAYEQYF.

CDR3 region: CASSLGGVREKLFF. CDR3 DNA: TGTGCCAGCAGCTTAGGAGGGGTACGGGAAAAACTGTTTTTT. The rearrangement links TRBV5-8 to TRBJ1-4; D possibly corresponds to TRBD1 (5 bases). There are 14 residues in the CDR3. V lost 2 bases to trimming and J lost 8 bases, with 13 bases between them. The germline gives CDR1 SGHTS, CDR2 YDEGEE.

The gene calls are TRBV18 and TRBJ2-7; a possible D gene is TRBD1 (6 bases). V dropped 3 bases and J dropped 3 bases, with 15 bases sitting between them. The CDR3 has 15 amino acids. CDR1 KGHSH and CDR2 LQKENI come from the germline V gene. The DNA for the CDR3 is TGTGCCAGCTCACCGGTCGGGACACAAATCTACGAGCAGTACTTC. Translating it yields CASSPVGTQIYEQYF.

The J gene is TRBJ1-1, the V gene TRBV7-3; the D gene is possibly TRBD1 (5 bases). The CDR3 extends over 13 amino acids. Looked up from germline, CDR1 is SGHTA and CDR2 is FQGTGA. The V gene lost 6 bases and the J gene lost 3 bases, with 11 bases spanning the gap. CDR3 in DNA: TGTGCCAGCAGTCCGCAGGGCCACACTGAAGCTTTCTTT. Protein product: CASSPQGHTEAFF.

The chain has TRBV29-1 and TRBJ2-2; 13 nucleotides match TRBD2. This CDR3 contains 15 residues. CDR1 is SQVTM and CDR2 is ANQGSEA in the germline V gene. V shed 7 bases, J shed 4 bases, and the junction held 6 bases outside the gene matches. The CDR3: CSAGTSGRVTGELFF. As DNA, the CDR3 is TGCAGCGCCGGAACTAGCGGGAGGGTCACCGGGGAGCTGTTTTTT.

On this clone itself: At one end, the junction sequence differs from germline, possibly due to a read error. This sequence joins TRBV7-9 and TRBJ2-1, with TRBD2 identical over 12 bases. The CDR3 sequence is 19 residues long. The V gene's germline CDR1 is SEHNR and CDR2 FQNEAQ (reference sequence). The CDR3 region is CSSSPRTSGTSRKGDEQFF. CDR3 coding DNA: TGTTCCAGCAGCCCGAGGACTAGCGGGACATCAAGAAAGGGGGATGAGCAGTTCTTC.

The V gene is TRBV2, the J gene TRBJ1-2; 9 nucleotides line up with TRBD1. Germline values: CDR1 SNHLY, CDR2 FYNNEI. This CDR3 has 13 residues. With V trimmed by 4 bases and J by 8 bases, 5 bases remained unmatched. The CDR3 spells CASSVGTGMGYTF. The CDR3 DNA follows: TGTGCCAGCAGTGTCGGGACAGGGATGGGCTACACCTTC.

V usage is TRBV7-9 and J usage is TRBJ1-4, with 8 bases matching TRBD1. With 5 bases clipped from V and 8 bases from J, the junction kept 7 bases outside the gene matches. Germline V gives CDR1 SEHNR, CDR2 FQNEAQ (reference sequence). CDR3 length equals 14 residues. CDR3 in amino acids: CASSPGQGSEKLFF. The CDR3 coding sequence is TGTGCCAGCAGCCCAGGACAGGGCAGCGAAAAACTGTTTTTT.

The chain links TRBV6-5 to TRBJ2-7; perhaps TRBD1 as D (6 bases). Germline values: CDR1 MNHEY, CDR2 SVGAGI. V lost 4 bases and J 3 bases, leaving 13 bases between the germline ends. This CDR3 has 14 amino acids. The CDR3 nucleotides read TGTGCCAGCAGTTCCCGACCAGGGGACTACGAGCAGTACTTC. Translated, it gives CASSSRPGDYEQYF.

This rearrangement joins TRBV27 to TRBJ2-3, with a tentative D call TRBD1 (6 bases). Germline CDR1 is MNHEY and CDR2 is SMNVEV (reference sequence). The CDR3 runs to 16 residues. V shed 3 bases and J shed 5 bases, with 18 bases lying between them. The CDR3 loop is CASSFLAGVLGDTQYF. Written as DNA, the CDR3 is TGTGCCAGCAGTTTCTTAGCAGGGGTTTTAGGAGATACGCAGTATTTT.

The rearrangement joins TRBV10-3 to TRBJ2-7, with 12 bases identical to TRBD2. The length of the CDR3 is 16 residues. CDR1 is ENHRY, CDR2 SYGVKD, per germline. The V segment lost 6 bases and the J segment 1 base; nucleotides outside the gene matches: 7. In DNA form, the CDR3 reads TGTGCCATCAGGGAGACTAGCGGGGGCAGGTCCTACGAGCAGTACTTC. This gives the protein CAIRETSGGRSYEQYF.